The 31 T cell receptor beta chains given below trace back to one sample, sequenced in a study of diagnostic markers for celiac disease. Reprocessing the reads, TCRdb reports a single entry for every CDR3 protein and omits DNA. The sample spans fewer than 4,000 distinct CDR3 sequences; the ten largest clones claim 8% to 10%. Sequenced sample: either unsorted cells or a sorted T cell fraction (not recorded which). Every receptor here comes from a human donor. This table probably holds off-target reads from a library built for another chain.

The genes are TRBV6-5 and TRBJ2-7. The CDR3 loop spans 11 amino acids. Germline V gives CDR1 MNHEY, CDR2 SVGAGI. This chain's CDR3 is CASSSHYEQYF.

This CDR3 reads CATGDSGTRGYNEQFF. The V gene is TRBV24-1, the J gene TRBJ2-1; there is no DNA to check the TCRdb D call of TRBD2. The CDR3 loop spans 16 amino acids. Germline V lookup: CDR1 KGHDR, CDR2 SFDVKD.

The chain links TRBV4-1 to TRBJ1-4; TCRdb designates TRBD1, a call that cannot be tested without DNA. Germline V lookup: CDR1 MGHRA, CDR2 YSYEKL. The CDR3 sequence is 13 residues long. This CDR3 reads CASRDRGDEKLFF.

This clonotype is labeled medium-sized based on frequency. The V gene is TRBV28, the J gene TRBJ1-2; there is no DNA to check the TCRdb D call of TRBD1. From germline, CDR1 is MDHEN and CDR2 SYDVKM. This CDR3 contains 16 residues. The CDR3 protein is CASSSPGTPANYGYTF.

This clonotype ranks as medium-sized in terms of frequency. The rearrangement joins TRBV5-1 to TRBJ1-4. The CDR3 length is 13 residues. CDR1 is SGHRS and CDR2 is YFSETQ in the germline V gene. The CDR3 is CASSLTGSEKLFF. Looking up the rest from reference TRBV5-1 and TRBJ1-4 gives the full variable domain: KAGVTQTPRYLIKTRGQQVTLSCSPISGHRSVSWYQQTPGQGLQFLFEYFSETQRNKGNFPGRFSGRQFSNSRSEMNVSTLELGDSALYLCASSLTGSEKLFFGSGTQLSVL.

The rearrangement links TRBV10-3 to TRBJ1-2; the D gene TCRdb calls, TRBD1, cannot be checked with no DNA. This CDR3 has 16 amino acids. In germline, CDR1 is ENHRY, CDR2 SYGVKD. The CDR3 reads CAISESSGAQDYGYTF.

The V and J genes are TRBV7-2 and TRBJ2-5; no DNA is available, so the TRBD2 call from TCRdb remains unchecked. The CDR3 spans 14 residues. Germline CDR1 reads SGHTA; CDR2 reads FQGNSA. CDR3 sequence reads: CASSPLAGGLTQYF.

This clonotype is classed as medium-sized by frequency. The V gene is TRBV19, the J gene TRBJ1-1. Germline V gives CDR1 LNHDA, CDR2 SQIVND (reference sequence). CDR3 length: 14 residues. CDR3 residues: CASSILGKNTEAFF.

The CDR3: CASSMRLENSEQFF. The J gene is TRBJ2-1, the V gene TRBV4-3; TCRdb picks TRBD2, but there is no DNA to check that call. Germline values: CDR1 LGHNA, CDR2 YSLEER. The CDR3 has 14 residues.

The chain links TRBV19 to TRBJ1-2; TCRdb returns TRBD1, unconfirmable since there is no DNA. The germline gives CDR1 LNHDA, CDR2 SQIVND (reference sequence). This CDR3 is built from 15 residues. The CDR3 reads CASSTGTGSGYGYTF.

J is TRBJ1-5 and V is TRBV6-5; as DNA is missing, the TRBD1 call by TCRdb cannot be tested. The CDR3 totals 17 residues. Per germline, CDR1 MNHEY and CDR2 SVGAGI. CDR3 amino acids: CASRAGTDEFFNQPQHF.

V usage is TRBV12-3 or TRBV12-4 and J usage is TRBJ1-4. The CDR3 length is 13 residues. CDR3 residues: CASSLEGLGKLFF.

This clonotype is identified as medium-sized from frequency. V usage is TRBV6-5 and J usage is TRBJ1-6; TCRdb's D gene call, TRBD1, goes unchecked for lack of DNA. Germline assignment: CDR1 MNHEY and CDR2 SVGAGI. CDR3 size: 17 residues. CDR3 protein: CASSFEQGSSYNSPLHF.

This clonotype is medium-sized by frequency. The chain couples TRBV18 to TRBJ2-7; TCRdb indicates TRBD1, and absent DNA this call remains unverified. Germline CDR1 reads KGHSH; CDR2 reads LQKENI. The CDR3 contains 14 residues. The CDR3 here is CASSPGTLAYEQYF.

The chain employs TRBV10-3 and TRBJ1-1. The CDR3 has 12 amino acids. Looked up from germline, CDR1 is ENHRY and CDR2 is SYGVKD. CDR3: CAILGENTEAFF.

CDR3 amino acids: CASSPREGAQNEQFF. The chain combines TRBV7-8 with TRBJ2-1; there is no DNA to check the TCRdb D call of TRBD1. This CDR3 comprises 15 residues. Germline CDR1 reads SGHVS; CDR2 reads FQNEAQ.

The chain recombines TRBV24-1 with TRBJ2-1; the TRBD2 assignment by TCRdb is unverifiable without DNA. CDR3 size: 15 residues. CDR1 and CDR2 from the germline V gene are KGHDR and SFDVKD. CDR3 amino acids: CATSDPSGRKAEQFF.

V usage is TRBV28 and J usage is TRBJ2-7; there is no DNA to check the TCRdb D call of TRBD2. CDR3 length equals 15 residues. Germline assignment: CDR1 MDHEN and CDR2 SYDVKM. CDR3 sequence: CASSLMPGLTYEQYF. Full variable domain (rest looked up from reference TRBV28 and TRBJ2-7): DVKVTQSSRYLVKRTGEKVFLECVQDMDHENMFWYRQDPGLGLRLIYFSYDVKMKEKGDIPEGYSVSREKKERFSLILESASTNQTSMYLCASSLMPGLTYEQYFGPGTRLTVT.

Judged by frequency, this clonotype is medium-sized. This rearrangement joins TRBV7-2 to TRBJ2-7. The germline CDR1 and CDR2 sequences are SGHTA and FQGNSA. The CDR3 consists of 13 residues. CDR3 sequence reads: CASSLAGPYEQYF.

The chain is built from TRBV10-3 and TRBJ2-2; TCRdb returns TRBD1, unconfirmable since there is no DNA. The CDR3 is 15 residues long. Germline V lookup: CDR1 ENHRY, CDR2 SYGVKD. CDR3: CAVSGTAGNTGELFF.

Its frequency marks this clonotype as medium-sized. The chain recombines TRBV6-2 or TRBV6-3 with TRBJ2-5; as DNA is missing, the TRBD1 call by TCRdb cannot be tested. CDR3 size: 15 residues. Germline assignment: CDR1 MNHEY and CDR2 SVGEGT. The CDR3 sequence: CASSSPHVGQETQYF.

V gene TRBV7-3 combines with J gene TRBJ2-1; the D call from TCRdb, TRBD1, cannot be confirmed without DNA. This CDR3 contains 15 residues. CDR1 SGHTA and CDR2 FQGTGA come from the germline V gene. CDR3 in amino acids: CASSPVGDGSDEQFF.

This clonotype ranks as medium-sized in terms of frequency. This chain joins TRBV7-2 and TRBJ2-3; without DNA, the TCRdb call of TRBD1 cannot be checked. Germline CDR1 SGHTA, CDR2 FQGNSA. The CDR3 sequence is 13 residues long. The CDR3 sequence is CASSPGFPDTQYF.

The chain combines TRBV4-3 with TRBJ2-1; the TCRdb D gene call, TRBD1, has no DNA to confirm it. CDR1 LGHNA and CDR2 YSLEER come from the germline V gene. The CDR3 has 14 residues. CDR3 sequence: CASSQMGGHNEQFF.

The chain is built from TRBV19 and TRBJ2-1. The CDR3 contains 16 residues. Germline CDR1 is LNHDA and CDR2 is SQIVND (reference sequence). The CDR3 region is CASSIEVLGSYNEQFF.

This clonotype ranks as medium-sized in terms of frequency. CDR3 sequence: CAWSAQALGEQYF. This chain links TRBV30 with TRBJ2-7; TCRdb outputs TRBD2, but without DNA this stays unchecked. Germline assignment: CDR1 GTSNPN and CDR2 SVGIG (reference sequence). This CDR3 region has 13 residues. Supplemented by reference TRBV30 and TRBJ2-7, the full variable domain reads SQTIHQWPATLVQPVGSPLSLECTVEGTSNPNLYWYRQAAGRGLQLLFYSVGIGQISSEVPQNLSASRPQDRQFILSSKKLLLSDSGFYLCAWSAQALGEQYFGPGTRLTVT.

According to its frequency, this clonotype is medium-sized. CDR3 amino acids: CASSLSQGRGYTF. The genes are TRBV28 and TRBJ1-2; TCRdb returns TRBD1, unconfirmable since there is no DNA. This CDR3 has 13 residues. The germline V gene encodes CDR1 MDHEN and CDR2 SYDVKM.

Measured by frequency, this clonotype is medium-sized. V is TRBV11-2 and J is TRBJ2-1; absent DNA, TCRdb's TRBD1 call cannot be checked. From germline, CDR1 is SGHAT and CDR2 FQNNGV. There are 13 residues in the CDR3. CDR3 amino acids: CASSPPGGNEQFF.

This clonotype is identified as medium-sized from frequency. This chain links TRBV7-7 with TRBJ2-7; TCRdb outputs TRBD1, but without DNA this stays unchecked. The CDR3 is made up of 15 amino acids. CDR1 and CDR2 from the germline V gene are SSHAT and FNYEAQ (reference sequence). The CDR3: CASSAGQQGASEQYF.

In terms of frequency, this clonotype is large. The chain links TRBV12-3 or TRBV12-4 to TRBJ1-2. The CDR3 covers 14 residues. CDR3 loop: CASSMRVANYGYTF.

This clonotype ranks as medium-sized in terms of frequency. The chain recombines TRBV11-2 with TRBJ2-1; the TCRdb call, TRBD2, lacks DNA for checking. This CDR3 contains 15 residues. CDR1 is SGHAT and CDR2 is FQNNGV in the germline V gene. CDR3 sequence: CASRSLAGVHNEQFF.